One sample yielded the 17 T cell receptor beta chains listed below, sequenced in a study of T cell clonotyping in hematopoietic cell transplantation. Time point described: recipient sample about 28 days before transplant, after cytoreduction. Clones were sequenced by immunoSEQ multiplex PCR, and TCRdb holds only the in-frame ones, with some missing. The sample holds about 36,000 clones; 85% to 95% are singletons and the top ten take about 1.6%. The sequencing used peripheral blood mononuclear cells, collected before stem cell transplant. These receptors were obtained from a middle-aged man with chronic myeloid leukemia. Some clones in this sample may be carry-over from other donors' samples.

The chain is built from TRBV9 and TRBJ1-4; D is unresolved. The V gene's germline CDR1 is SGDLS and CDR2 YYNGEE. The CDR3 spans 15 residues. Between the trimmed V and J ends, which lost 1 base and 2 bases, there was a span of 9 bases. DNA for the CDR3: TGTGCCAGCAGCGTATCAGGCGCGACTAATGAAAAACTGTTTTTT. Protein sequence: CASSVSGATNEKLFF.

The chain has TRBV28 and TRBJ1-5; D uncertain. This CDR3 has 16 amino acids. Germline lookup yields CDR1 MDHEN and CDR2 SYDVKM. The germline V and J ends were trimmed by 7 bases and 0 bases, with 16 bases remaining between them. The CDR3 nucleotides read TGTGCCAGCACCCCATGGATTCCTCTTAGCAATCAGCCCCAGCATTTT. Translated: CASTPWIPLSNQPQHF.

The CDR3 loop is CASSQASRGQETQYF. DNA for the CDR3: TGTGCCAGCAGCCAAGCTAGTCGCGGCCAAGAGACCCAGTACTTC. The chain has TRBV4-2 and TRBJ2-5, with D unclear. The CDR3 covers 15 residues. CDR1 and CDR2 (germline): LGHNA, YNFKEQ. Trimming removed 1 base at V and 1 base at J, with 10 bases between.

As to this clone: An end of the junction differs from the germline gene, which may be a read error. The chain carries TRBV6-5 and TRBJ1-5; no clear D gene. The germline CDR1 and CDR2 sequences are MNHEY and SVGAGI. This CDR3 has 13 residues. The CDR3 spells CASSNSKDQPQHF. The DNA of the CDR3 is TGTGCCAGCAGTAACTCGAAGGATCAGCCCCAGCATTTT.

The gene calls are TRBV23-1 and TRBJ2-7, with 8 bases aligning to TRBD1. TRBV23-1 is an open reading frame, and its role is uncertain. Unmatched junction bases numbered 10, after V lost 4 bases and J lost 5 bases. CDR3 size: 15 residues. CDR3 loop: CASSPARGHRNEQYF. In nucleotides, the CDR3 is TGCGCCAGCAGTCCGGCCAGGGGGCATAGGAACGAGCAGTACTTC.

The V call is TRBV7-2, the J call TRBJ2-3; 9 bases align to TRBD1. V was pared by 1 base and J by 4 bases, with 3 bases of the junction left unmatched. The V gene's germline CDR1 is SGHTA and CDR2 FQGNSA. The CDR3 has 15 residues. The CDR3 DNA reads TGTGCCAGCAGCTTAGGTGACAGGGGGGCAGATACGCAGTATTTT. The encoded protein is CASSLGDRGADTQYF.

The chain uses TRBV6-5 and TRBJ2-3; D is undetermined. V was pared by 0 bases and J by 4 bases, with 11 bases between. Germline-derived CDR1 and CDR2 are MNHEY and SVGAGI. The CDR3 spans 15 residues. Here the CDR3 reads CASSYSRLGSDTQYF. The CDR3 nucleotides read TGTGCCAGCAGTTACTCTAGGCTAGGGTCAGATACGCAGTATTTT.

Worth noting for this clone: This same CDR3 is encoded by further DNA sequences in the sample. The V call is TRBV7-3, the J call TRBJ2-3, with TRBD2 matching over 8 bases. The CDR3 consists of 15 residues. The germline CDR1 and CDR2 sequences are SGHTA and FQGTGA. The junction had 6 bases not matched to a gene; V was cut back by 3 bases and J by 4 bases. As DNA, the CDR3 is TGTGCCAGCAGCTTGACTAGCGATAGGGCAGATACGCAGTATTTT. It yields the protein CASSLTSDRADTQYF.

The V gene is TRBV7-2, the J gene TRBJ1-3; D may be TRBD1 (6 bases). Germline V gives CDR1 SGHTA, CDR2 FQGNSA. Trimming stripped 5 bases from V and 2 bases from J, with 16 bases between. The CDR3 covers 16 residues. DNA of the CDR3: TGTGCCAGCAGCCAGGGATCAGGGGCCGCTGGAAACACCATATATTTT. Amino acid sequence: CASSQGSGAAGNTIYF.

The rearrangement joins TRBV5-1 to TRBJ1-1; D not resolved. The CDR3 is 12 amino acids. Per germline, CDR1 SGHRS and CDR2 YFSETQ. V dropped 0 bases and J dropped 6 bases, with 6 bases sitting between them. CDR3 in DNA: TGCGCCAGCAGCTTGGAACCGCCTGAAGCTTTCTTT. Residues: CASSLEPPEAFF.

This chain connects TRBV5-1 to TRBJ1-1; 8 bases agree with TRBD1. Germline CDR1 SGHRS, CDR2 YFSETQ. V lost 3 bases and J lost 0; bases outside the gene matches: 7. The CDR3 consists of 16 residues. The CDR3 DNA follows: TGCGCCAGCAGCTCCTGGACAGGGACCTTGAACACTGAAGCTTTCTTT. Translation gives CASSSWTGTLNTEAFF.

This chain connects TRBV2 to TRBJ2-7; the D gene could be TRBD1 or TRBD2 (6 bases each). Germline CDR1 and CDR2: SNHLY and FYNNEI. The CDR3 consists of 16 residues. V was clipped by 2 bases and J by 3 bases, with 17 bases between them. The CDR3 DNA is TGTGCCAGCAGTGAAAGGGGGATGGACTACCTCTACGAGCAGTACTTC. Translated: CASSERGMDYLYEQYF.

CDR3 in amino acids: CASTAGAGGFHEQYF. The DNA for the CDR3 is TGTGCCAGCACCGCGGGGGCAGGGGGGTTCCACGAGCAGTACTTC. The chain employs TRBV6-1 and TRBJ2-7, with D tentatively TRBD1 or TRBD2 (7 bases each). CDR3 length: 15 residues. Looked up from germline, CDR1 is MNHNS and CDR2 is SASEGT. V was clipped by 7 bases and J by 5 bases, with 21 bases between them.

The rearrangement joins TRBV7-2 to TRBJ1-5; 9 nucleotides align to TRBD1. CDR1 SGHTA and CDR2 FQGNSA come from the germline V gene. CDR3 length: 16 amino acids. Losses at the gene ends were 5 bases for V and 1 base for J; bases not matched to a gene: 6. CDR3 residues: CASSTGTGLSNQPQHF. For the CDR3, the DNA is TGTGCCAGCAGCACCGGGACAGGGCTAAGCAATCAGCCCCAGCATTTT.

The chain recombines TRBV4-1 with TRBJ2-5, with D hard to call. V was cut by 0 bases and J by 5 bases, with 4 bases left in between. Per germline, CDR1 MGHRA and CDR2 YSYEKL. This CDR3 is 12 amino acids long. The CDR3 coding sequence is TGCGCCAGCAGCCAAGACCTTGAGACCCAGTACTTC. It yields the protein CASSQDLETQYF.

This rearrangement joins TRBV7-8 to TRBJ2-4; TRBD1 matches 8 bases. CDR3 length: 13 amino acids. Trimming took 5 bases from V and 9 from J; bases not matched to a gene: 6. Germline CDR1 and CDR2: SGHVS and FQNEAQ. This chain's CDR3 is CASSPGGPVIQYF. The CDR3 DNA is TGTGCCAGCAGCCCAGGGGGCCCGGTCATTCAGTACTTC.

The rearrangement links TRBV15 to TRBJ2-3, with unresolved D. V was clipped by 3 bases and J by 4 bases, with 11 bases between them. This CDR3 comprises 14 residues. Germline CDR1 LNHNV, CDR2 YYDKDF (reference sequence). In nucleotides, the CDR3 is TGTGCCACCAGCAGGAACGAAGAAGCAGATACGCAGTATTTT. It yields the protein CATSRNEEADTQYF.